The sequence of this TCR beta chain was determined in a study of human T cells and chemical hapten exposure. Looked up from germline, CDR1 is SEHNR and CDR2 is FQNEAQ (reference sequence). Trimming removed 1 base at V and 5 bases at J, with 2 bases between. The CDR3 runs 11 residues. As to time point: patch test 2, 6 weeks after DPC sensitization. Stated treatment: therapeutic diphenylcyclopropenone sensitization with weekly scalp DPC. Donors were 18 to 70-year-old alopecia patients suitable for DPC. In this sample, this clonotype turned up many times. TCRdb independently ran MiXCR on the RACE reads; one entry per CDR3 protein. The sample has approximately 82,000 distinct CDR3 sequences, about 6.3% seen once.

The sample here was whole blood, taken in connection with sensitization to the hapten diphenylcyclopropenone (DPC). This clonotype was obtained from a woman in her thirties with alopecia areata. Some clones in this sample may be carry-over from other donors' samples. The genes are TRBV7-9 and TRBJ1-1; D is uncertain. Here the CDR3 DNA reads TGTGCCAGCAGCTTAGGGACTGAAGCTTTCTTT. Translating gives CASSLGTEAFF.